This passage covers 6 T cell receptor beta chains from one sample sequenced in a study of molecular identifiers for immune sequencing clone quantification. In TCRdb, the PCR reads were re-called with MiXCR into one record per CDR3 protein. The sample has about 320,000 distinct CDR3 sequences, about 22% seen once. Sequenced input: naive CD8+ T cells from blood, with Jurkat cell RNA spiked in. Subset given: FACS-sorted CD8+CD4-CCR7+CD45RA+ naive T cells. These receptors were obtained from a human donor in good health. Some libraries in this study had Jurkat cell RNA spiked in.

This clonotype was seen more than once but under ten times. This sequence joins TRBV30 and TRBJ2-7, with a weak D call TRBD2 (5 bases). V dropped 4 bases and J dropped 4 bases, with 17 bases sitting between them. CDR1 GTSNPN and CDR2 SVGIG come from the germline V gene (reference sequence). The CDR3 length is 14 residues. The CDR3 loop reads CAWTPGPREYEQYF. Written as DNA, the CDR3 is TGTGCCTGGACCCCCGGGCCGAGGGAATACGAGCAGTACTTC.

This clonotype turned up a few times. This chain uses TRBV13 with TRBJ2-3; TRBD1 matches 11 bases. This CDR3 spans 17 amino acids. Trimming at V came to 4 bases and at J to 1 base, leaving 7 bases not matched to a gene. Germline V gene data show CDR1 as PRHDT and CDR2 as FYEKMQ (reference sequence). The CDR3 is CASSSNLGQGGTDTQYF. CDR3 sequence (DNA): TGTGCCAGCAGCTCAAACCTGGGACAGGGGGGCACAGATACGCAGTATTTT. Complete variable domain (other parts from reference TRBV13 and TRBJ2-3): AAGVIQSPRHLIKEKRETATLKCYPIPRHDTVYWYQQGPGQDPQFLISFYEKMQSDKGSIPDRFSAQQFSDYHSELNMSSLELGDSALYFCASSSNLGQGGTDTQYFGPGTRLTVL.

This clonotype was seen more than once but under ten times. The genes are TRBV12-3 or TRBV12-4 and TRBJ2-5; TRBD2 aligns across 7 bases. The CDR3 spans 12 residues. Germline trimming cut 3 bases from V and 5 bases from J; bases unmatched to any gene: 0. CDR3 region: CASSLRGETQYF. The DNA for the CDR3 is TGTGCCAGCAGTTTGCGGGGGGAGACCCAGTACTTC.

This clonotype was counted a few times. V is TRBV6-2 or TRBV6-3 and J is TRBJ2-3; D call uncertain. CDR3 length equals 11 residues. Germline CDR1 and CDR2: MNHEY and SVGEGT. V gave up 6 bases and J gave up 6 bases, with 7 bases separating them. The DNA for the CDR3 is TGTGCCAGCAGACTCGGGGATACGCAGTATTTT. Its translation: CASRLGDTQYF.

This sequence joins TRBV7-9 and TRBJ1-6; no clear D gene. The CDR3 runs to 14 residues. V was clipped by 3 bases and J by 6 bases, with 9 bases between them. In germline, CDR1 is SEHNR, CDR2 FQNEAQ (reference sequence). The CDR3 DNA sequence: TGTGCCAGCAGCTTTTCCACTCCTAATTCACCCCTCCACTTT. It is translated as CASSFSTPNSPLHF.

This chain uses TRBV6-2 or TRBV6-3 with TRBJ2-3, with unresolved D. Germline assignment: CDR1 MNHEY and CDR2 SVGEGT. V lost 5 bases and J lost 0, with 9 bases in between. The CDR3 spans 14 residues. The DNA of the CDR3 is TGTGCCAGCAGTCGGCGTTTTAGCACAGATACGCAGTATTTT. It translates to CASSRRFSTDTQYF.